This TCR beta chain was sequenced during a study of low-dose radiotherapy and immunotherapy resistance in tumors. cDNA synthesis used a TRAV/TRBV-specific primer set for both chains. TCRs were amplified for 15 to 25 PCR cycles with a constant-region primer and V-primer adapter. MiXCR was run by TCRdb on the reads, yielding one entry per CDR3 protein. The table has just over 90,000 distinct CDR3 sequences, 20% to 25% seen once. Sample time point: after trial treatment. Treatment indicated: LDRT plus nivolumab, ipilimumab, low-dose cyclophosphamide and aspirin (RACIN trial). The CDR3 is made up of 17 amino acids. The V and J ends lost 2 bases and 0 bases respectively, with 14 bases between them. This clonotype showed up many times.

The sequence came from a female donor with ovarian cancer. The sample was PBMCs, taken after low-dose radiotherapy plus immunotherapy. The chain couples TRBV12-3 or TRBV12-4 to TRBJ1-5; D perhaps matches TRBD1 (5 bases). The CDR3 DNA follows: TGTGCCAGCAGTTTAAAGGGGTATGGATTTAGCAATCAGCCCCAGCATTTT. Protein sequence: CASSLKGYGFSNQPQHF.